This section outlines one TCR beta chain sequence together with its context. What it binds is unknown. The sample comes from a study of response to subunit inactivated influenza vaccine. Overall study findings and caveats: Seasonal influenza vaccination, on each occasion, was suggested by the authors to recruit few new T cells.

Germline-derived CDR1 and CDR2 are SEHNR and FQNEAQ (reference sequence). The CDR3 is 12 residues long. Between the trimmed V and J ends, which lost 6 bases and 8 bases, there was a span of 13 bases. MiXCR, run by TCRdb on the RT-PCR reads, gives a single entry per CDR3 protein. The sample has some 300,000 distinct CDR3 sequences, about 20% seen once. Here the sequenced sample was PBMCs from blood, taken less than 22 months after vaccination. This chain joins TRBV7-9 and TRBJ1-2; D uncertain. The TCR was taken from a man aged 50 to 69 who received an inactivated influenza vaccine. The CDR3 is CASSPMVPGYTF. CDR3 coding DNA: TGTGCCAGCAGTCCTATGGTCCCAGGCTACACCTTC. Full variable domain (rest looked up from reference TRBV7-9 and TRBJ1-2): DTGVSQNPRHKITKRGQNVTFRCDPISEHNRLYWYRQTLGQGPEFLTYFQNEAQLEKSRLLSDRFSAERPKGSFSTLEIQRTEQGDSAMYLCASSPMVPGYTFGSGTRLTVV.